The 26 T cell receptor beta chains reported below all come from one sample, sequenced in a study of cytomegalovirus exposure and HLA in healthy donors. The primer mix had 60 Vbeta and 13 Jbeta primers. Produced via immunoSEQ multiplex PCR; TCRdb's table is partial and in-frame only. The sample lists around 200,000 clones; more than 65% were seen once. The sample consisted of PBMCs. Source of these receptors: a man over 45 in good health and CMV-seronegative.

This chain joins TRBV7-2 and TRBJ2-3; D is possibly TRBD2 (7 bases). Trimming removed 5 bases at V and 0 bases at J, with 18 bases between. The CDR3 is 17 residues long. In germline, CDR1 is SGHTA, CDR2 FQGNSA. Here the CDR3 DNA reads TGTGCCAGCAGCGCCCTTTTGGGGAGGGGGAGCACAGATACGCAGTATTTT. Residues: CASSALLGRGSTDTQYF.

This clone was observed a single time. This chain joins TRBV27 and TRBJ2-1; 9 nucleotides align to TRBD2. Per the germline V gene, CDR1 is MNHEY and CDR2 is SMNVEV (reference sequence). The junction had 0 bases not matched to a gene; V was cut back by 2 bases and J by 10 bases. The CDR3 totals 12 residues. The CDR3 spells CASSLLAGEQFF. Written as DNA, the CDR3 is TGTGCCAGCAGTTTACTAGCGGGGGAGCAGTTCTTC.

This chain links TRBV30 with TRBJ2-5, with 7 bases identical to TRBD1. The CDR3 length is 15 residues. Germline CDR1 and CDR2: GTSNPN and SVGIG (reference sequence). Trimming removed 3 bases from V and 5 bases from J; junction bases left unmatched: 12. The CDR3 spells CAWSLPRGLGETQYF. The CDR3 DNA reads as TGTGCCTGGAGCTTACCCAGGGGGTTAGGGGAGACCCAGTACTTC.

This clone showed up just a few times. The chain recombines TRBV7-9 with TRBJ1-4; TRBD1 agrees at 10 bases. J was trimmed by 0 bases and V by 5 bases; bases with no gene match: 9. This CDR3 spans 18 amino acids. Germline CDR1 is SEHNR and CDR2 is FQNEAQ (reference sequence). The CDR3 is CASSAPDRGHATNEKLFF. The CDR3, as DNA: TGTGCCAGCAGCGCCCCCGACAGGGGGCATGCAACTAATGAAAAACTGTTTTTT.

This chain joins TRBV9 and TRBJ1-2; the D is unclear. V was cut by 2 bases and J by 10 bases, with 21 bases left in between. The CDR3 covers 15 residues. Germline assignment: CDR1 SGDLS and CDR2 YYNGEE. CDR3 residues: CASSVSPEGHVVYTF. DNA for the CDR3: TGTGCCAGCAGCGTGTCCCCCGAGGGCCACGTCGTCTACACCTTC.

The V call is TRBV2, the J call TRBJ1-2, with 11 bases fitting TRBD1. This CDR3 has 16 amino acids. V lost 5 bases to trimming and J lost 8 bases; unmatched junction nucleotides: 13. Germline V lookup: CDR1 SNHLY, CDR2 FYNNEI. CDR3 loop: CASSIREGQGVGGYTF. The CDR3 nucleotides read TGTGCCAGCAGTATTCGCGAGGGACAGGGGGTTGGAGGCTACACCTTC.

V gene TRBV18 combines with J gene TRBJ1-2, with D possibly being TRBD1 (6 bases). Between the trimmed V and J ends, which lost 2 bases and 3 bases, there was a span of 7 bases. Germline CDR1 and CDR2: KGHSH and LQKENI. The CDR3 sequence is 13 residues long. The CDR3 spells CASSPDRYYGYTF. The CDR3 region has the DNA TGTGCCAGCTCACCAGACAGGTACTATGGCTACACCTTC.

The chain recombines TRBV30 with TRBJ1-6; no definite D call. With 0 bases removed from V and 3 bases from J, the gap between germline ends came to 6 bases. The CDR3 loop spans 14 amino acids. Looked up from germline, CDR1 is GTSNPN and CDR2 is SVGIG (reference sequence). CDR3 coding DNA: TGTGCCTGGAGTGTAGAGTACTATAATTCACCCCTCCACTTT. It is translated as CAWSVEYYNSPLHF.

V gene TRBV25-1 combines with J gene TRBJ2-4, with a weak D call TRBD1 (6 bases). Trimming removed 4 bases at V and 0 bases at J, with 13 bases between. This CDR3 comprises 16 residues. CDR1 and CDR2 from the germline V gene are MGHDK and SYGVNS. CDR3 nucleotide sequence: TGTGCCAGCAGTGGATCAGGGGTAGTAGCCAAAAACATTCAGTACTTC. It is translated as CASSGSGVVAKNIQYF. Drawing the rest from reference TRBV25-1 and TRBJ2-4, the complete variable domain is EADIYQTPRYLVIGTGKKITLECSQTMGHDKMYWYQQDPGMELHLIHYSYGVNSTEKGDLSSESTVSRIRTEHFPLTLESARPSHTSQYLCASSGSGVVAKNIQYFGAGTRLSVL.

V usage is TRBV6-5 and J usage is TRBJ1-5; TRBD1 aligns across 7 bases. This CDR3 has 14 amino acids. The V and J ends lost 6 bases and 7 bases, in that order; junction bases with no gene match: 9. Germline values: CDR1 MNHEY, CDR2 SVGAGI. The CDR3 spells CASSPPLRGQPQHF. DNA for the CDR3: TGTGCCAGCAGCCCTCCCCTCAGGGGGCAGCCCCAGCATTTT.

The table lists this clone with a few counts. The chain couples TRBV27 to TRBJ2-7; the D gene is possibly TRBD1 (7 bases). Germline-derived CDR1 and CDR2 are MNHEY and SMNVEV (reference sequence). This CDR3 contains 13 residues. Deletions cut 6 bases from V and 3 bases from J, with 12 bases between. The CDR3 DNA is TGTGCCAGCAGCAGGGGGACTTTCTACGAGCAGTACTTC. The encoded protein is CASSRGTFYEQYF.

This clone was seen just once. The gene calls are TRBV7-9 and TRBJ1-2; TRBD1 agrees at 9 bases. This CDR3 is built from 15 residues. Germline CDR1 is SEHNR and CDR2 is FQNEAQ (reference sequence). Germline trimming cut 6 bases from V and 0 bases from J; bases unmatched to any gene: 5. The CDR3 nucleotides are TGTGCCAGCAGACCCCGGGACAGGGCTAACTATGGCTACACCTTC. Translation gives CASRPRDRANYGYTF.

The CDR3 nucleotides read TGTGCCATCAGTCAAACAGGGGGCACCGGGGAGCTGTTTTTT. It yields the protein CAISQTGGTGELFF. V and J are TRBV10-3 and TRBJ2-2, with 8 bases fitting TRBD1. CDR3 length: 14 amino acids. Germline CDR1 ENHRY, CDR2 SYGVKD. V trimming: 5 bases; J trimming: 4 bases; junction bases outside the gene matches: 3.

The J gene is TRBJ2-7, the V gene TRBV6-6, with no clear D. This CDR3 spans 13 amino acids. Germline CDR1 and CDR2: MNHNY and SVGAGI (reference sequence). The V gene lost 0 bases and the J gene lost 4 bases, with 7 bases spanning the gap. As DNA, the CDR3 is TGTGCCAGCAGTTACTCGTACGGTTACGAGCAGTACTTC. Translation gives CASSYSYGYEQYF.

This chain uses TRBV29-1 with TRBJ2-1; 8 positions match TRBD2. Trimming took 4 bases from V and 1 from J; bases not matched to a gene: 9. Germline V CDR1 and CDR2: SQVTM, ANQGSEA. This CDR3 has 16 residues. The chain's CDR3 is CSVVAVAGLSYNEQFF. The DNA of the CDR3 is TGCAGCGTTGTAGCGGTAGCGGGGCTTTCCTACAATGAGCAGTTCTTC.

This sequence joins TRBV5-1 and TRBJ1-1; D remains unclear. The CDR3 is 15 residues long. Germline V gives CDR1 SGHRS, CDR2 YFSETQ. V was trimmed by 1 base and J by 1 base, leaving 11 bases between them. The CDR3 nucleotides read TGCGCCAGCAGCTTGTACACGACACCGAACACTGAAGCTTTCTTT. Its translation is CASSLYTTPNTEAFF.

This chain connects TRBV6-5 to TRBJ1-2, with 7 bases fitting TRBD1. The junction had 0 bases not matched to a gene; V was cut back by 2 bases and J by 6 bases. Germline CDR1 reads MNHEY; CDR2 reads SVGAGI. The CDR3 covers 12 residues. CDR3 region: CASSYTGDGYTF. The CDR3 coding sequence is TGTGCCAGCAGTTACACAGGGGATGGCTACACCTTC.

The V call is TRBV9, the J call TRBJ1-3; D is possibly TRBD1 (6 bases). Trimming removed 3 bases at V and 0 bases at J, with 13 bases between. The CDR3 has 16 amino acids. Germline-derived CDR1 and CDR2 are SGDLS and YYNGEE. CDR3 sequence (DNA): TGTGCCAGCAGCGAGGGGGGGCAGCTCTCTGGAAACACCATATATTTT. This sequence encodes CASSEGGQLSGNTIYF.

This sequence joins TRBV19 and TRBJ1-1; no firm D call. The CDR3 sequence is 13 residues long. The germline V gene has CDR1 LNHDA and CDR2 SQIVND (reference sequence). V was trimmed by 4 bases and J by 8 bases, leaving 14 bases between them. DNA for the CDR3: TGTGCCAGTAGTAAACTAGGTGACATCGAAGCTTTCTTT. Amino acids: CASSKLGDIEAFF. Filled out from reference TRBV19 and TRBJ1-1, the complete variable domain reads DGGITQSPKYLFRKEGQNVTLSCEQNLNHDAMYWYRQDPGQGLRLIYYSQIVNDFQKGDIAEGYSVSREKKESFPLTVTSAQKNPTAFYLCASSKLGDIEAFFGQGTRLTVV.

The CDR3 sequence is CASSEGTSSYNEQFF. DNA for the CDR3: TGTGCCAGCAGCGAGGGAACAAGCTCCTACAATGAGCAGTTCTTC. The gene calls are TRBV7-6 and TRBJ2-1; a possible D gene is TRBD2 (5 bases). CDR1 is SGHVS, CDR2 FNYEAQ, per germline. CDR3 length equals 15 residues. The germline V and J ends were trimmed by 5 bases and 0 bases, with 11 bases remaining between them.

For the CDR3, the DNA is TGTGCCAGCAGCCTTCAGGACTGGAGCACAGATACGCAGTATTTT. It is translated as CASSLQDWSTDTQYF. The rearrangement joins TRBV9 to TRBJ2-3; D perhaps matches TRBD2 (5 bases). Trimming pared 4 bases from V and 0 bases from J, leaving 12 bases between. The length of the CDR3 is 15 residues. The V gene's germline CDR1 is SGDLS and CDR2 YYNGEE.

The rearrangement uses TRBV7-3 and TRBJ2-1, with TRBD2 matching over 7 bases. The CDR3 runs 16 residues. Germline CDR1 and CDR2: SGHTA and FQGTGA. V lost 2 bases, J lost 2 bases, and 6 bases stayed unmatched. The CDR3 protein is CASSLEGLTPYNEQFF. CDR3 bases: TGTGCCAGCAGCTTAGAGGGACTAACCCCCTACAATGAGCAGTTCTTC.

This clone was counted a single time. Other DNA variants within this sample encode the same CDR3. The chain carries TRBV5-6 and TRBJ2-5; 9 bases align to TRBD2. The junction had 12 bases not matched to a gene; V was cut back by 4 bases and J by 5 bases. Germline V gives CDR1 SGHDT, CDR2 YYEEEE. This CDR3 is 16 amino acids long. The CDR3 here is CASSVVAGALRETQYF. The CDR3 nucleotides are TGTGCCAGCAGCGTGGTAGCGGGGGCCCTTAGGGAGACCCAGTACTTC.

This rearrangement joins TRBV10-3 to TRBJ1-5, with a tentative D call TRBD1 (5 bases). The germline V gene encodes CDR1 ENHRY and CDR2 SYGVKD. The CDR3 runs to 12 residues. The V end was cut by 4 bases, the J end by 4 bases, with 5 bases between. The CDR3 DNA sequence: TGTGCCATCAGTGCAGGGAATCAGCCCCAGCATTTT. This translates into CAISAGNQPQHF.

The V and J genes are TRBV19 and TRBJ2-7; possible D gene TRBD1, 5 bases. This CDR3 region has 16 residues. The germline V gene has CDR1 LNHDA and CDR2 SQIVND (reference sequence). Trimming pared 5 bases from V and 2 bases from J, leaving 19 bases between. Here the CDR3 DNA reads TGTGCCAGTAGTCCCCTCCCCAGGGAACGAGCCTACGAGCAGTACTTC. Its protein is CASSPLPRERAYEQYF.

The J gene is TRBJ2-1, the V gene TRBV7-2; a weak D match, TRBD2 (7 bases). The CDR3 is 13 amino acids. The germline CDR1 and CDR2 sequences are SGHTA and FQGNSA. V was cut by 8 bases and J by 7 bases, with 15 bases left in between. CDR3 bases: TGTGCCAGCCTCCCGGGGGGCGTTAATGAGCAGTTCTTC. Translating it yields CASLPGGVNEQFF.